Below are 21 T cell receptor beta chains sequenced from a single sample in a study of brain T cells in children with intractable seizures. This table comes from immunoSEQ multiplex PCR, and its TCRdb copy is limited to in-frame clones, with some not included. The sample gives 7,500 to 9,500 clones, more than 55% of which show up once; around 18% is in the top ten. Only cases whose brain tissue showed the highest T cell transcript signatures were sequenced. The specimen was resected brain tissue, collected at surgery. These TCRs come from a girl aged 2 to 10 with tuberous sclerosis and intractable seizures.

Here the CDR3 reads CSVERRQGPMFRVYGYTF. The CDR3 coding sequence is TGCAGCGTTGAGCGGCGACAGGGTCCCATGTTCAGGGTCTATGGCTACACCTTC. The chain joins TRBV29-1 to TRBJ1-2, with 7 positions matching TRBD1. Germline loops: CDR1 SQVTM, CDR2 ANQGSEA. The CDR3 has 18 residues. J gave up 4 bases and V 3 bases, and 20 bases lay outside the gene matches.

This clone is medium-sized in the sample. The rearrangement uses TRBV9 and TRBJ2-1; 13 nucleotides agree with TRBD2. CDR1 is SGDLS and CDR2 is YYNGEE in the germline V gene. The CDR3 runs to 19 residues. V gave up 0 bases and J gave up 2 bases; unmatched junction bases: 8. The CDR3 DNA reads as TGTGCCAGCAGCGTAGAATCCACGACTAGCGGGGGGACCTACAATGAGCAGTTCTTC. Its protein is CASSVESTTSGGTYNEQFF.

This sequence joins TRBV29-1 and TRBJ2-1, with a tentative D call TRBD1 (6 bases). Per germline, CDR1 SQVTM and CDR2 ANQGSEA. This CDR3 contains 15 residues. Trimming pared 6 bases from V and 4 bases from J, leaving 19 bases between. CDR3 region: CSVPAEGVTYNEQFF. CDR3 bases: TGCAGCGTGCCTGCTGAGGGGGTTACTTACAATGAGCAGTTCTTC.

This clone showed up just a few times. This chain uses TRBV10-3 with TRBJ2-1; 8 bases agree with TRBD1. V dropped 10 bases and J dropped 8; count of bases not matched to a gene: 10. The CDR3 covers 13 residues. Germline V lookup: CDR1 ENHRY, CDR2 SYGVKD. DNA of the CDR3: TGTGCCACCCTAGGACAGGGAATCCATGAGCAGTTCTTC. It translates to CATLGQGIHEQFF.

The V call is TRBV5-1, the J call TRBJ2-3; 9 positions match TRBD1. V gave up 6 bases and J gave up 0 bases; unmatched junction bases: 2. The CDR3 sequence is 14 residues long. CDR1 and CDR2 from the germline V gene are SGHRS and YFSETQ. CDR3: CASKQGASTDTQYF. In DNA, the CDR3 is TGCGCCAGCAAACAGGGGGCTAGCACAGATACGCAGTATTTT. Full variable domain (missing parts from reference TRBV5-1 and TRBJ2-3): KAGVTQTPRYLIKTRGQQVTLSCSPISGHRSVSWYQQTPGQGLQFLFEYFSETQRNKGNFPGRFSGRQFSNSRSEMNVSTLELGDSALYLCASKQGASTDTQYFGPGTRLTVL.

The chain uses TRBV29-1 and TRBJ1-2, with no clear D. The V end lost 5 bases, the J end lost 6 bases, and 10 bases lay between the germline ends. CDR1 SQVTM and CDR2 ANQGSEA come from the germline V gene. The CDR3 is made up of 11 amino acids. Written as DNA, the CDR3 is TGCAGCGTTTTGTCAGGACATGGCTACACCTTC. Its translation is CSVLSGHGYTF.

The genes are TRBV10-1 and TRBJ1-3; D not resolved. V was cut by 6 bases and J by 0 bases, with 12 bases left in between. Germline V gives CDR1 WNHNN, CDR2 SYGVQD (reference sequence). CDR3 length: 15 residues. The CDR3 region is CASRDVADSGNTIYF. The CDR3 DNA reads TGCGCCAGCAGGGATGTGGCAGACTCTGGAAACACCATATATTTT.

The rearrangement uses TRBV9 and TRBJ2-1; a weak D match, TRBD2 (5 bases). Germline V lookup: CDR1 SGDLS, CDR2 YYNGEE. Trimming removed 4 bases at V and 9 bases at J, with 8 bases between. The CDR3 is 11 amino acids. CDR3 sequence reads: CASSRGSEQFF. The CDR3 coding sequence is TGTGCCAGCAGCCGGGGAAGTGAGCAGTTCTTC.

V is TRBV29-1 and J is TRBJ1-2, with D hard to call. The CDR3 contains 16 residues. CDR1 SQVTM and CDR2 ANQGSEA come from the germline V gene. The V end lost 4 bases, the J end lost 8 bases, and 26 bases lay between the germline ends. In nucleotides, the CDR3 is TGCAGCGTTGTGCGACGGGGTCCCGTGCGAGGTGAGGGCTACACCTTC. Translation: CSVVRRGPVRGEGYTF.

The chain links TRBV11-1 to TRBJ2-3; D possibly uses TRBD1 or TRBD2 (5 bases each). The CDR3 contains 15 residues. CDR1 is SGHAT and CDR2 is FQDESV in the germline V gene (reference sequence). V dropped 5 bases and J dropped 0 bases, with 12 bases sitting between them. The CDR3 DNA reads as TGTGCCAGCAGCCTGTCGGGGCTCAGCACAGATACGCAGTATTTT. Translated: CASSLSGLSTDTQYF. Full variable domain (outside the CDR3, taken from reference TRBV11-1 and TRBJ2-3): EAEVAQSPRYKITEKSQAVAFWCDPISGHATLYWYRQILGQGPELLVQFQDESVVDDSQLPKDRFSAERLKGVDSTLKIQPAELGDSAMYLCASSLSGLSTDTQYFGPGTRLTVL.

The chain employs TRBV27 and TRBJ1-2, with 7 bases aligning to TRBD1. V trimming: 6 bases; J trimming: 1 base; junction bases outside the gene matches: 8. Germline loops: CDR1 MNHEY, CDR2 SMNVEV (reference sequence). The CDR3 is 15 residues long. This CDR3 reads CASSPFGTDNYGYTF. The CDR3 nucleotides are TGTGCCAGCAGCCCGTTTGGGACAGATAACTATGGCTACACCTTC.

The chain combines TRBV19 with TRBJ2-6, with D perhaps TRBD1 (5 bases). CDR3 size: 16 residues. Per the germline V gene, CDR1 is LNHDA and CDR2 is SQIVND (reference sequence). V lost 3 bases, J lost 3 bases, and 12 bases lay in between. The CDR3 region has the DNA TGTGCCAGTAGTATGCCGCAGGGAAGTGGGGCCAACGTCCTGACTTTC. Its translation: CASSMPQGSGANVLTF.

The CDR3 DNA reads TGTGCCAGTTTGAGGGATGGCTCCTACGAGCAGTACTTC. Amino acids: CASLRDGSYEQYF. The chain joins TRBV19 to TRBJ2-7, with D tentatively TRBD2 (5 bases). V shed 8 bases and J shed 0 bases, with 11 bases lying between them. The CDR3 spans 13 residues. Germline CDR1 is LNHDA and CDR2 is SQIVND (reference sequence).

The chain carries TRBV4-1 and TRBJ1-6, with 10 bases fitting TRBD1. Germline assignment: CDR1 MGHRA and CDR2 YSYEKL. The CDR3 length is 19 residues. V shed 3 bases, J shed 10 bases, and the junction held 18 bases outside the gene matches. The CDR3 is CASSHATPGTGVQVSPLHF. The CDR3 coding sequence is TGCGCCAGCAGCCATGCTACCCCCGGGACAGGGGTGCAGGTATCACCCCTCCACTTT.

This clone came up a few times. This chain uses TRBV29-1 with TRBJ1-2; D unclear. Germline V CDR1 and CDR2: SQVTM, ANQGSEA. Trimming took 0 bases from V and 6 from J, leaving 14 bases between them. This CDR3 comprises 14 residues. The CDR3 reads CSVEDPRDLHGYTF. The CDR3 nucleotides read TGCAGCGTTGAAGATCCAAGAGACCTACATGGCTACACCTTC. The full variable domain, completed using reference TRBV29-1 and TRBJ1-2, is SAVISQKPSRDICQRGTSLTIQCQVDSQVTMMFWYRQQPGQSLTLIATANQGSEATYESGFVIDKFPISRPNLTFSTLTVSNMSPEDSSIYLCSVEDPRDLHGYTFGSGTRLTVV.

The J gene is TRBJ2-5, the V gene TRBV20-1, with 11 bases lining up with TRBD2. There are 14 residues in the CDR3. The V gene end was trimmed by 3 bases and the J gene end by 5 bases; junction bases not matched to a gene: 5. CDR1 and CDR2 from the germline V gene are DFQATT and SNEGSKA (reference sequence). The CDR3 DNA reads as TGCAGTGCTAGTCCTAGCGGGGGGTATGAGACCCAGTACTTC. It specifies CSASPSGGYETQYF.

The rearrangement uses TRBV12-3 or TRBV12-4 and TRBJ1-3; D gene ambiguous. The CDR3 consists of 12 residues. The V gene lost 5 bases and the J gene lost 8 bases, with 10 bases spanning the gap. Here the CDR3 DNA reads TGTGCCAGCAGTCCCCTGGTGGACACCATATATTTT. Its translation: CASSPLVDTIYF.

By share, this clone counts as medium-sized (0.01 to 0.1%). The rearrangement links TRBV7-8 to TRBJ2-1, with 9 positions matching TRBD1. Trimming at V came to 3 bases and at J to 7 bases, leaving 7 bases not matched to a gene. CDR1 SGHVS and CDR2 FQNEAQ come from the germline V gene. The CDR3 consists of 15 residues. CDR3 amino acids: CASSLDTGGWNEQFF. As DNA, the CDR3 is TGTGCCAGCAGCTTGGATACAGGGGGCTGGAATGAGCAGTTCTTC.

This clone has a single count. The genes are TRBV18 and TRBJ2-7; 7 nucleotides align to TRBD1. The CDR3 totals 12 residues. The germline gives CDR1 KGHSH, CDR2 LQKENI. Germline trimming cut 8 bases from V and 3 bases from J; bases unmatched to any gene: 4. CDR3 amino acids: CASAGTDYEQYF. The CDR3 DNA follows: TGTGCCAGCGCAGGGACAGACTACGAGCAGTACTTC.

This chain links TRBV30 with TRBJ1-6, with 7 bases matching TRBD1. The V gene's germline CDR1 is GTSNPN and CDR2 SVGIG (reference sequence). CDR3 size: 13 residues. V gave up 1 base and J gave up 9 bases; unmatched junction bases: 3. DNA for the CDR3: TGTGCCTGGAGTGATCGACAGGGTTCACCCCTCCACTTT. It translates to CAWSDRQGSPLHF. Looking up the rest from reference TRBV30 and TRBJ1-6 gives the full variable domain: SQTIHQWPATLVQPVGSPLSLECTVEGTSNPNLYWYRQAAGRGLQLLFYSVGIGQISSEVPQNLSASRPQDRQFILSSKKLLLSDSGFYLCAWSDRQGSPLHFGNGTRLTVT.

The gene calls are TRBV7-2 and TRBJ2-3, with D tentatively TRBD2 (5 bases). The length of the CDR3 is 13 residues. CDR1 SGHTA and CDR2 FQGNSA come from the germline V gene. Trimming took 5 bases from V and 6 from J, leaving 12 bases between them. The CDR3 coding sequence is TGTGCCAGCAGCCCCTGGGAGTCCGATACGCAGTATTTT. Its protein product is CASSPWESDTQYF.